This T cell receptor beta chain emerged from a study of cytomegalovirus exposure and HLA in healthy donors. Notes on the study in general: CMV antigen specificity of a few CMV-associated chains was confirmed in vitro. Within the approximately 110 validation repertoires, first-cohort TCR clusters tended to co-occur, according to a later analysis.

In this sample, this clone turned up once. The antigen is undetermined. The data were produced by immunoSEQ multiplex PCR, yet TCRdb's version contains in-frame clones alone and is incomplete. The profile covers roughly 250,000 clones, with approximately 86% appearing a single time and less than 1.5% taken by the ten largest. The sequenced sample consisted of PBMCs. The receptor comes from a woman aged 25-40 years in good health and CMV-seropositive.

CDR3 residues: CASSSGAGSYEQYF. The CDR3 nucleotides are TGTGCCTCTTCCTCGGGAGCGGGTTCCTACGAGCAGTACTTC. The chain carries TRBV15 and TRBJ2-7; possible D gene TRBD2, 6 bases. V was pared by 11 bases and J by 1 base, with 18 bases between. Germline assignment: CDR1 LNHNV and CDR2 YYDKDF (reference sequence). The CDR3 sequence is 14 residues long.